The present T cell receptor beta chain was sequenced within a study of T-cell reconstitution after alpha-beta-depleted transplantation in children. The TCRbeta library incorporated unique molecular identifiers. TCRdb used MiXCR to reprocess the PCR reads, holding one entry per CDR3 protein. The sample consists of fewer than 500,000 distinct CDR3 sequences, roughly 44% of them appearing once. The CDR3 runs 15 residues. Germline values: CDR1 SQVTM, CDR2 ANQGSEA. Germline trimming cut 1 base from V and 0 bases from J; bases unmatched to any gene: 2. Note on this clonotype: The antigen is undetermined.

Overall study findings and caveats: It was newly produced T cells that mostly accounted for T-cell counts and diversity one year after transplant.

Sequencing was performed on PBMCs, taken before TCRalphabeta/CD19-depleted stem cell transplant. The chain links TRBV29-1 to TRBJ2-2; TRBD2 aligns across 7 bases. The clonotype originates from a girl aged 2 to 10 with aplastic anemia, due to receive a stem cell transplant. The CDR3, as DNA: TGCAGCGTTGAAGCTAGCGGTGCGAACACCGGGGAGCTGTTTTTT. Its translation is CSVEASGANTGELFF.